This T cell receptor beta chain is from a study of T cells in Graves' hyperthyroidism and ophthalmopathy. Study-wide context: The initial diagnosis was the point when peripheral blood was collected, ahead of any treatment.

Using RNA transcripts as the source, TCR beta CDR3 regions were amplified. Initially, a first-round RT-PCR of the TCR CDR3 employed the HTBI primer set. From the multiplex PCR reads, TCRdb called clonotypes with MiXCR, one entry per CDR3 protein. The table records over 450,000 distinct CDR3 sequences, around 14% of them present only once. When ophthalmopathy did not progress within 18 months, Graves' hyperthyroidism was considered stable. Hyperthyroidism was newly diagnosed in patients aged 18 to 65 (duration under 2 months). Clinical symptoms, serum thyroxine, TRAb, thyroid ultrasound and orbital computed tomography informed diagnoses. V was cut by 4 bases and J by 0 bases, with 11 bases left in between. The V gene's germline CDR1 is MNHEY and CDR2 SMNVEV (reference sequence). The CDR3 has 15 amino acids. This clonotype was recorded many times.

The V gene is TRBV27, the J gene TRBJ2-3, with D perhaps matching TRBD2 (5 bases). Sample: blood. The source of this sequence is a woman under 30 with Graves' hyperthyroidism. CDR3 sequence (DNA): TGTGCCAGCAGTTATCAACGGGGTAGCACAGATACGCAGTATTTT. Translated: CASSYQRGSTDTQYF.